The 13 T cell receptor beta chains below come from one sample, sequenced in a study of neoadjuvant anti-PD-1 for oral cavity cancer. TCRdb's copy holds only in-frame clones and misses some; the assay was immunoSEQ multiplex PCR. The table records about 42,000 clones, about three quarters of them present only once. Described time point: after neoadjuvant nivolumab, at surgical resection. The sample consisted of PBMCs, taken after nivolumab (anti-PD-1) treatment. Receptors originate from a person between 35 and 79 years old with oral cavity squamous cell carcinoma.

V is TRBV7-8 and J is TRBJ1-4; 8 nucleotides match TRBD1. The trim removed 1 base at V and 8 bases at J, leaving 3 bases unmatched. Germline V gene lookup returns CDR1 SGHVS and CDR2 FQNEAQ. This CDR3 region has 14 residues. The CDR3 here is CASSLGTGREKLFF. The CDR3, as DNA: TGTGCCAGCAGCTTAGGGACAGGGCGGGAAAAACTGTTTTTT.

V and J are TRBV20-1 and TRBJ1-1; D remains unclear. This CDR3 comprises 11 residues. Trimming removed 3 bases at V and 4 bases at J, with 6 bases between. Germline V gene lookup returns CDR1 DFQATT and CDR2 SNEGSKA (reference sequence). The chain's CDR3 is CSASAITEAFF. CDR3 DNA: TGCAGTGCTAGTGCGATCACTGAAGCTTTCTTT.

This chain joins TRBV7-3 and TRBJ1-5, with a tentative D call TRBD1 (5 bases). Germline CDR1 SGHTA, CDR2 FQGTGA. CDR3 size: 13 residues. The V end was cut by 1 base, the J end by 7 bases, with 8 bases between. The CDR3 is CASSLMGGQPQHF. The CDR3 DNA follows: TGTGCCAGCAGCTTAATGGGGGGGCAGCCCCAGCATTTT. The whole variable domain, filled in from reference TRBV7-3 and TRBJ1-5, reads GAGVSQTPSNKVTEKGKYVELRCDPISGHTALYWYRQSLGQGPEFLIYFQGTGAADDSGLPNDRFFAVRPEGSVSTLKIQRTERGDSAVYLCASSLMGGQPQHFGDGTRLSIL.

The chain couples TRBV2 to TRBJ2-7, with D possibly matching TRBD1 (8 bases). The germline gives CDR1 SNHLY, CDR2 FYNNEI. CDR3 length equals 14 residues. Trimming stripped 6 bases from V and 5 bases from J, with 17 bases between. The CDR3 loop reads CASRETGEGHEQYF. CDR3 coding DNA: TGTGCCAGCAGAGAGACAGGGGAGGGCCACGAGCAGTACTTC.

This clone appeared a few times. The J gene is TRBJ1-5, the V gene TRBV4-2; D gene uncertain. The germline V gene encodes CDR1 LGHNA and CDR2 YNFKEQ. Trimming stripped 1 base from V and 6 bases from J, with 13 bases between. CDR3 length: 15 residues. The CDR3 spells CASSQATADTQPQHF. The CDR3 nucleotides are TGTGCCAGCAGCCAAGCGACCGCCGACACTCAGCCCCAGCATTTT.

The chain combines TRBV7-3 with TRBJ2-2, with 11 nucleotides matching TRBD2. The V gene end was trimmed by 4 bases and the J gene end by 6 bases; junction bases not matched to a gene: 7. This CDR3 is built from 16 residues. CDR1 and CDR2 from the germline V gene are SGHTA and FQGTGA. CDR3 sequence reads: CASSSTSGSGPGELFF. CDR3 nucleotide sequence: TGTGCCAGCAGCTCTACTAGCGGGAGTGGGCCCGGGGAGCTGTTTTTT.

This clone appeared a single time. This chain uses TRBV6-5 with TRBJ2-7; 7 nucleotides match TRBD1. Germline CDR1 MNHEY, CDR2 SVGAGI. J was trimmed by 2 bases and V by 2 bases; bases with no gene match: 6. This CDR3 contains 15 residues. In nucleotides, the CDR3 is TGTGCCAGCAGTTACGGTTTCGACAGGGCCTACGAGCAGTACTTC. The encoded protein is CASSYGFDRAYEQYF.

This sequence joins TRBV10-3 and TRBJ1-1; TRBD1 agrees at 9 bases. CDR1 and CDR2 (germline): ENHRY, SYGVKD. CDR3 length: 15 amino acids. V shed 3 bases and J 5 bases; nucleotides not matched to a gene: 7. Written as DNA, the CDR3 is TGTGCCATCAGTGATATACAGGGGGCGATAACTGAAGCTTTCTTT. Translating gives CAISDIQGAITEAFF.

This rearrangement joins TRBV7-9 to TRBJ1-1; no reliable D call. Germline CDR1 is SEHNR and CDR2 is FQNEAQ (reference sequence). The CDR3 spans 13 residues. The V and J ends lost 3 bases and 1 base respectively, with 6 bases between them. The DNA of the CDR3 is TGTGCCAGCAGCTTCTCCCCGAACACTGAAGCTTTCTTT. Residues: CASSFSPNTEAFF.

In DNA form, the CDR3 reads TGTGCCTGGAGTCCTAGAACCGGGGAGCTGTTTTTT. It translates to CAWSPRTGELFF. The gene calls are TRBV30 and TRBJ2-2; no firm D call. CDR3 length: 12 amino acids. Germline-derived CDR1 and CDR2 are GTSNPN and SVGIG (reference sequence). With 2 bases removed from V and 5 bases from J, the gap between germline ends came to 6 bases.

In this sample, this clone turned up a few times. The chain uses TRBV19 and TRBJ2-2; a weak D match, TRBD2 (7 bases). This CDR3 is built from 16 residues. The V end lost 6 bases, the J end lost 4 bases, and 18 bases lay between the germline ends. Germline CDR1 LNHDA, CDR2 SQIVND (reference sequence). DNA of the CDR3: TGTGCCAGTAGCCCCCGACGGGGGGCGGGCACCGGGGAGCTGTTTTTT. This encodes CASSPRRGAGTGELFF.

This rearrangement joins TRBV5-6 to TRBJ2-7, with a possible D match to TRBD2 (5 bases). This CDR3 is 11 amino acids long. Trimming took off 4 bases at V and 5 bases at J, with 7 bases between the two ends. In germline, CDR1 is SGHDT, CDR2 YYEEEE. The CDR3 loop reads CASSLEDEQYF. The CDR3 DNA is TGTGCCAGCAGCCTGGAGGACGAGCAGTACTTC. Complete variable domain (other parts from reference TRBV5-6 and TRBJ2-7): DAGVTQSPTHLIKTRGQQVTLRCSPKSGHDTVSWYQQALGQGPQFIFQYYEEEERQRGNFPDRFSGHQFPNYSSELNVNALLLGDSALYLCASSLEDEQYFGPGTRLTVT.

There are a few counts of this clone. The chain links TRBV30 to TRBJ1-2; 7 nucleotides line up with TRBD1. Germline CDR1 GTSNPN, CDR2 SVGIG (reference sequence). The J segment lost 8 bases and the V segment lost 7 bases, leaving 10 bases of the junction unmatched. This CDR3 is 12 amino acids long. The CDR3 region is CALLDRAGGYTF. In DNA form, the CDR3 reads TGTGCCTTACTCGACAGGGCAGGGGGCTACACCTTC.